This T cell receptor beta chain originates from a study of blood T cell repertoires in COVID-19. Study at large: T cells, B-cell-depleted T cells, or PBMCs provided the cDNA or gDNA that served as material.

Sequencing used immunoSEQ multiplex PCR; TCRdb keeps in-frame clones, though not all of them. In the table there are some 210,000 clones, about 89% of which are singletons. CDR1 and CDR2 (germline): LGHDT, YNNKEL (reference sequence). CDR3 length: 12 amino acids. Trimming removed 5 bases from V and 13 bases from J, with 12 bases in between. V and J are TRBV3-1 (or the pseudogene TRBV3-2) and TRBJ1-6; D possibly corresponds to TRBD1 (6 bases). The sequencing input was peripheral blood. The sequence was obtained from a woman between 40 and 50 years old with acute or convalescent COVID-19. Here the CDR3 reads CASSDYQGPLHF. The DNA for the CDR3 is TGTGCCAGCAGCGACTACCAGGGGCCCCTCCACTTT.